This T cell receptor beta chain was found in a study of CD8+CD57+ T cells in acquired aplastic anemia. Overall study findings and caveats: Controls did not differ significantly from patients in CD8+ Simpson's diversity.

Concerning this clonotype: The antigen is not known.

Genomic DNA, serving as template, underwent TCR beta VDJ and CDR3 profiling. TCRdb ran MiXCR on the reads and lists one entry per CDR3 protein. The table includes about 110,000 distinct CDR3 sequences, 40% to 60% detected once. The V end lost 0 bases, the J end lost 7 bases, and 10 bases lay between the germline ends. The CDR3 sequence is 13 residues long. Germline-derived CDR1 and CDR2 are SGHRS and YFSETQ. The receptor was isolated from a human donor in good health, serving as a control. The chain is built from TRBV5-1 and TRBJ1-2; D unclear. Sample: sorted CD4+, CD8+, or CD8+CD57+ T cells (not recorded which) from PBMCs. The CDR3 coding sequence is TGCGCCAGCAGCTTGGATGGTAGCGCTGGCTACACCTTC. It codes for CASSLDGSAGYTF.